The rows below give T cell receptor beta chains drawn from one sample of a study of shared clonotypes between healthy human individuals. Here immunoSEQ multiplex PCR was the method, and the copy in TCRdb shows in-frame clones only, minus some. The sample consists of over a million clones, around 97% of them appearing once. Material for sequencing was naive CD4+ T cells sorted from blood. These receptor sequences come from a man younger than 45 in good health. The CDR3 runs from the conserved cysteine through the conserved F or W. The order of the fields is J gene, clone size, V gene, D gene, CDR3 DNA, CDR3 protein. The D gene is left open where the match is weak. Where a row states a size, it is once, few, many or the class of an expanded clone; other rows omit it.

>TRBJ1-5|-|TRBV6-1|-
TGTGCCAGCAGGGGAGGATATAGCAATCAGCCCCAGCATTTT
CASRGGYSNQPQHF
>TRBJ1-2|-|TRBV29-1|-
TGCAGCGTTGAGGGGGGCAGTGGAGGCTACACCTTC
CSVEGGSGGYTF
>TRBJ2-5|-|TRBV7-9|-
TGTGCCAGCAGCTTAGTGGTAGAGACCCAGTACTTC
CASSLVVETQYF
>TRBJ1-4|-|TRBV28|-
TGTGCCAGCAGCGTCCCGGGGACGGCTAATGAAAAACTGTTTTTT
CASSVPGTANEKLFF
>TRBJ2-5|once|TRBV11-2|TRBD1
TGTGCCAGCAGCTTACTCAACGACAGGGGGCGGGAGACCCAGTACTTC
CASSLLNDRGRETQYF
>TRBJ1-1|-|TRBV20-1|-
TGCAGGCCCGGGGTGACTGAAGCTTTCTTT
CRPGVTEAFF
>TRBJ2-2|-|TRBV2|TRBD1
TGTGCCAGCAGTGCAGGGACAGGGGGAAACACCGGGGAGCTGTTTTTT
CASSAGTGGNTGELFF
>TRBJ2-1|-|TRBV5-6|TRBD2
TGTGCCAGCAGCTTGTCGAGCGGGAGGCCCACCTCCTACAATGAGCAGTTCTTC
CASSLSSGRPTSYNEQFF
>TRBJ2-5|-|TRBV2|-
TGTGCCAGCAACCCCGAACAAGAGACCCAGTACTTC
CASNPEQETQYF
>TRBJ2-1|-|TRBV5-5|-
TGTGCCAGCAGCCACATTAATCGGGAGAGTGAGCAGTTCTTC
CASSHINRESEQFF
>TRBJ2-7|-|TRBV28|-
TGTGCCAGCACGGGGGACCCCCACCCACCGAGACATTACGAGTTCCAGCAGTACTTC
CASTGDPHPPRHYEFQQYF
>TRBJ2-7|once|TRBV5-1|TRBD2
TGCGCCAGCAGCCCACAGACTAGCGGGTACAACGAGCAGTACTTC
CASSPQTSGYNEQYF
>TRBJ2-5|-|TRBV11-2|TRBD1
TGTGCCAGCACCAGAGAAGGGGGCCTCAAACGCGACCAGTACTTC
CASTREGGLKRDQYF
>TRBJ2-7|-|TRBV7-6|-
TGTGCCAGCAGCTTAGTCGCGGCCGGGGGTCTCCACGAGCAGTACTTC
CASSLVAAGGLHEQYF
>TRBJ2-3|-|TRBV5-1|TRBD1
TGCGCCAGCAGCTTAACAACAGGGGATTTTGCACTTCCGACAGATACGCAGTATTTT
CASSLTTGDFALPTDTQYF
>TRBJ1-4|-|TRBV7-9|-
TGTGCCAGCAGCTTGGTTCCGGGTGAGACTGAAAAACTGTTTTTT
CASSLVPGETEKLFF
>TRBJ2-7|-|TRBV19|-
TGTGCCAGTTTCCGAAGGGGGAGCTCCTACGAGCAGTACTTC
CASFRRGSSYEQYF
>TRBJ2-1|-|TRBV7-3|-
TGTGCCAGCAGCCCGATGTCCGGGACTTCCTCCTACAATGAGCAGTTCTTC
CASSPMSGTSSYNEQFF
>TRBJ2-1|once|TRBV4-3|TRBD1
TGCGCCAGCAGCCTCACGTGGGGACAGGGGGCGCCGGATGAGCAGTTCTTC
CASSLTWGQGAPDEQFF
>TRBJ2-3|-|TRBV2|TRBD2
TGTGCCAGCAGTGCCCACTTAGCGGGAGTGGGAGATACGCAGTATTTT
CASSAHLAGVGDTQYF
>TRBJ2-5|once|TRBV2|TRBD1
TGTGCCAGCAGGATGACAGGGAAAGAGACCCAGTACTTC
CASRMTGKETQYF
>TRBJ2-1|-|TRBV9|TRBD1
TGTGCCAGCAGCGTCCGGGACAGGGGCAATGAGCAGTTCTTC
CASSVRDRGNEQFF
>TRBJ2-2|-|TRBV2|-
TGTGCCAGCAGGGTGACGGCATCGAACACCGGGGAGCTGTTTTTT
CASRVTASNTGELFF
>TRBJ2-3|-|TRBV5-1|-
TGCGCCAGCAGCTTTCGCCTACGGCTGGAGGCGGGGACAGATACGCAGTATTTT
CASSFRLRLEAGTDTQYF
>TRBJ2-7|-|TRBV29-1|TRBD2
TGCAGCGTTGACGTTAGCGGGAGCTACGAGCAGTACTTC
CSVDVSGSYEQYF
>TRBJ2-1|-|TRBV29-1|TRBD1
TGCAGCGTTGGGACAGGGAGTGAGCAGTTCTTC
CSVGTGSEQFF
>TRBJ1-1|-|TRBV29-1|-
TGCAGTTTCAGCCGGGGGATAGACACTGAAGCTTTCTTT
CSFSRGIDTEAFF
>TRBJ1-5|-|TRBV28|-
TGTGCCAGCACGGTAACAGGGACTTTCAATCAGCCCCAGCATTTT
CASTVTGTFNQPQHF
>TRBJ2-2|-|TRBV5-4|TRBD1
TGTGCCAGCAGCGTGCCACAGGGGCCCGGGGAGCTGTTTTTT
CASSVPQGPGELFF
>TRBJ2-7|-|TRBV7-2|-
TGTGCCAGCAGCTTCGAACTAGTGGGTGTCGAGCAGTACTTC
CASSFELVGVEQYF